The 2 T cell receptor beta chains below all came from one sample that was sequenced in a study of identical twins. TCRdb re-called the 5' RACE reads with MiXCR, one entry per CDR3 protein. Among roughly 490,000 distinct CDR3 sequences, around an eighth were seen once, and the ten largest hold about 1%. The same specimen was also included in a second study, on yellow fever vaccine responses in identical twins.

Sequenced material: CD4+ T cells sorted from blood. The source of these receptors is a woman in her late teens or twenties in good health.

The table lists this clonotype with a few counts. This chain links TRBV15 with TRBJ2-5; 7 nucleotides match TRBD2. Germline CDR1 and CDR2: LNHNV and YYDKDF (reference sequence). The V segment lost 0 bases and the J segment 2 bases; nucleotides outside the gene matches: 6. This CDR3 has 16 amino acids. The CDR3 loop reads CATSREPGLPQETQYF. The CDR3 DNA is TGTGCCACCAGCAGAGAACCGGGACTACCACAAGAGACCCAGTACTTC.

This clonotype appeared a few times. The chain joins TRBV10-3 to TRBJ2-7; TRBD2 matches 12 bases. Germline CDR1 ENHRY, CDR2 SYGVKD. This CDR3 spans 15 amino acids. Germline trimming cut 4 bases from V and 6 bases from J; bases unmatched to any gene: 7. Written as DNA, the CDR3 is TGTGCCATCAGTGGTCTAGCGGGAGGGCCGGGCGAGCAGTACTTC. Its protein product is CAISGLAGGPGEQYF.